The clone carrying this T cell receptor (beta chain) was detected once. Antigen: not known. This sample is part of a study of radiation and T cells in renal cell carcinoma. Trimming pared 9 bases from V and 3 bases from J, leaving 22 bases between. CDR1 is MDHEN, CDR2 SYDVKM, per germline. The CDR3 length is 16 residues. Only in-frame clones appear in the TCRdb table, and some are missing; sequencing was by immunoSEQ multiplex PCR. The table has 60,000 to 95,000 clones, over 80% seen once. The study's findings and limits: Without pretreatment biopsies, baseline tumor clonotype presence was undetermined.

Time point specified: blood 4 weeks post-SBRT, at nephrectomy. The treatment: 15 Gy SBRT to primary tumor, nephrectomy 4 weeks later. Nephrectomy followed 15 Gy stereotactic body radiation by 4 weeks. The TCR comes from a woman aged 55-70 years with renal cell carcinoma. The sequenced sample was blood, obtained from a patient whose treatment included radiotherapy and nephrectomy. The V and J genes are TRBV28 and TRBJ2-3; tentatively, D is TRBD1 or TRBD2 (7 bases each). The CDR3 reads CASYPTRGGLTDTQYF. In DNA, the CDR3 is TGTGCCAGTTACCCGACCAGGGGGGGTTTGACAGATACGCAGTATTTT. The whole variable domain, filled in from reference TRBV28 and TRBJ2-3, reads DVKVTQSSRYLVKRTGEKVFLECVQDMDHENMFWYRQDPGLGLRLIYFSYDVKMKEKGDIPEGYSVSREKKERFSLILESASTNQTSMYLCASYPTRGGLTDTQYFGPGTRLTVL.